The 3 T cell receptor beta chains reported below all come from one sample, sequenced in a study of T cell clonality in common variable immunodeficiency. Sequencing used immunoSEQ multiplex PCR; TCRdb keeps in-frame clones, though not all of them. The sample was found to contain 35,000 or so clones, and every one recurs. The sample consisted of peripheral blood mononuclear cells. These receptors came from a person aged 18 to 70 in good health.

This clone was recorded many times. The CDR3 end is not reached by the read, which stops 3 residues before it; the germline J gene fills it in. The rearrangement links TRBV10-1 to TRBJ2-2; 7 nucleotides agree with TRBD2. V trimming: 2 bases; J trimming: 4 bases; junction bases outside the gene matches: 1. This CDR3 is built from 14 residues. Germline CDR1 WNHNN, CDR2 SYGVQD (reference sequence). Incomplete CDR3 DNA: TGCGCCAGCAGTGAGCGACTAGCCACCGGGGAG. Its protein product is CASSERLATGE. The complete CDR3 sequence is CASSERLATGELFF.

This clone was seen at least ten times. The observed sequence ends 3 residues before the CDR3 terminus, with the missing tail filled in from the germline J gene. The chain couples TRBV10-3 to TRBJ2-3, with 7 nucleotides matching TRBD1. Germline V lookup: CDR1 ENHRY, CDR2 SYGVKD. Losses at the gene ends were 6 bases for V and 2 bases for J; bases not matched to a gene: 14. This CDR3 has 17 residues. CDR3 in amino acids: CAISLPQTGVPTDTQYF. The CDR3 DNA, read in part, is TGTGCCATCAGCCTCCCCCAAACAGGGGTCCCCACAGATACG.

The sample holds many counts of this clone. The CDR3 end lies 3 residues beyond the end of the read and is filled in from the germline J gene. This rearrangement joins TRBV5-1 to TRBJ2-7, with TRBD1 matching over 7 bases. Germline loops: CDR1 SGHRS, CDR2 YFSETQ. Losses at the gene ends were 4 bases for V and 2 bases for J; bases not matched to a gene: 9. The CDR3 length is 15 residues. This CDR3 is CASSPSLDRTYEQYF. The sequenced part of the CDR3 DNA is TGCGCCAGCAGCCCCAGCTTGGACAGGACCTACGAG.